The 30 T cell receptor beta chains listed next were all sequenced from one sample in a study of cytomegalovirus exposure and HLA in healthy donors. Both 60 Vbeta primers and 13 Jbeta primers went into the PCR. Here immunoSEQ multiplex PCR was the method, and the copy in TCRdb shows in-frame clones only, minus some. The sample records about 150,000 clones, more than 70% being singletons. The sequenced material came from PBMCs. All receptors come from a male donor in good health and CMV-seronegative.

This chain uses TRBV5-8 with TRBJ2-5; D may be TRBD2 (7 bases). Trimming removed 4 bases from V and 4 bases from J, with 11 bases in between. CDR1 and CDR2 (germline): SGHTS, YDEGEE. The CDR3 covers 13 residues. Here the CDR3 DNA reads TGTGCCAGCAGCGGGGGGGCCGGAGAGACCCAGTACTTC. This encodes CASSGGAGETQYF.

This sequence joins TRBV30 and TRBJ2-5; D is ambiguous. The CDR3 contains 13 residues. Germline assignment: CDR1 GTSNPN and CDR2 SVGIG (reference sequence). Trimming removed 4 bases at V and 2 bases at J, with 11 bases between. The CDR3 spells CAWTIQQQETQYF. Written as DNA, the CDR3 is TGTGCCTGGACCATACAGCAACAAGAGACCCAGTACTTC.

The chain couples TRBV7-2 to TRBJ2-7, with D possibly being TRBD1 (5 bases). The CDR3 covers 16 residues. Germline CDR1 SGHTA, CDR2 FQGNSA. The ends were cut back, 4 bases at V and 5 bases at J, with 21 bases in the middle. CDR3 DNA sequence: TGTGCCAGCAGCTCGGCGTCCAGGGCCCCTGGGGACGAGCAGTACTTC. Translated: CASSSASRAPGDEQYF. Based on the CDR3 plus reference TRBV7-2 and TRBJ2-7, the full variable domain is GAGVSQSPSNKVTEKGKDVELRCDPISGHTALYWYRQSLGQGLEFLIYFQGNSAPDKSGLPSDRFSAERTGGSVSTLTIQRTQQEDSAVYLCASSSASRAPGDEQYFGPGTRLTVT.

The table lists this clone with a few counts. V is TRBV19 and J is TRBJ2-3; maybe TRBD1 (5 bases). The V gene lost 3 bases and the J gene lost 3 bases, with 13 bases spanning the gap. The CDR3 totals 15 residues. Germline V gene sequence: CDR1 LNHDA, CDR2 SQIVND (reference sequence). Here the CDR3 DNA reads TGTGCCAGTAGTATTGGGCAGGGTGTGACAGATACGCAGTATTTT. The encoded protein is CASSIGQGVTDTQYF.

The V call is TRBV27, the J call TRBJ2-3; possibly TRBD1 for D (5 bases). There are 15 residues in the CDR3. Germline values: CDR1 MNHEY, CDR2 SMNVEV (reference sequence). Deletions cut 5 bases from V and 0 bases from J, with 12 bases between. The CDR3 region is CASSARETSTDTQYF. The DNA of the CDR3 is TGTGCCAGCAGTGCCAGGGAAACTAGCACAGATACGCAGTATTTT.

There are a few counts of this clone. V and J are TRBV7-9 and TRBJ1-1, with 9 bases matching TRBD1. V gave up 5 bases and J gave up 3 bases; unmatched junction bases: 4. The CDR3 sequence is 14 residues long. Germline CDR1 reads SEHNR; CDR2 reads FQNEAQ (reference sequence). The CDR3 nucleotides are TGTGCCAGCAGCCTACAGGGGGCGGACACTGAAGCTTTCTTT. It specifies CASSLQGADTEAFF.

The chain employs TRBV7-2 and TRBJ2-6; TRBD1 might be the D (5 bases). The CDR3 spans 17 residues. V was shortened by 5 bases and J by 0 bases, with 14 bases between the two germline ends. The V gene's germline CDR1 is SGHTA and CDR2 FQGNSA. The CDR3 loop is CASSPDSGHSGANVLTF. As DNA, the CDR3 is TGTGCCAGCAGCCCCGACAGTGGGCACTCTGGGGCCAACGTCCTGACTTTC.

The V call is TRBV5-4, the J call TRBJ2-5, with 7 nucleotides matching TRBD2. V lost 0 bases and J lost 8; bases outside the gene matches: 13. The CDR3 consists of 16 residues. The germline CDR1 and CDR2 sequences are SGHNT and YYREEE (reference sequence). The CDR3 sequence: CASSLAISGVQGTQYF. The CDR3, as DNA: TGTGCCAGCAGCTTGGCCATAAGCGGGGTACAAGGAACCCAGTACTTC.

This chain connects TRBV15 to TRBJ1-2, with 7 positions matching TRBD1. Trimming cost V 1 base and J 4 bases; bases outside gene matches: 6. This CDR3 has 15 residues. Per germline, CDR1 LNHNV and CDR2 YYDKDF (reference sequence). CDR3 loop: CATSRAKGASYGYTF. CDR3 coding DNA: TGTGCCACCAGCAGAGCAAAGGGGGCCAGCTATGGCTACACCTTC.

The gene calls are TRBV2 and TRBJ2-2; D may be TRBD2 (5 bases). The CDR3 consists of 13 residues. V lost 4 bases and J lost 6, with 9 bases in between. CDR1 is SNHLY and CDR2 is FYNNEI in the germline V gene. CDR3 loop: CASSASSPGELFF. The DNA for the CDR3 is TGTGCCAGCAGTGCTAGCTCCCCCGGGGAGCTGTTTTTT.

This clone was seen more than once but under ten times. The CDR3 nucleotides are TGTGCCAGCAGTGTTGACAGTAATCAGCCCCAGCATTTT. Translating it yields CASSVDSNQPQHF. The rearrangement links TRBV2 to TRBJ1-5, with D possibly TRBD1 on 5 matching bases. The CDR3 runs 13 residues. The V end lost 4 bases, the J end lost 4 bases, and 8 bases lay between the germline ends. Germline V gene data show CDR1 as SNHLY and CDR2 as FYNNEI.

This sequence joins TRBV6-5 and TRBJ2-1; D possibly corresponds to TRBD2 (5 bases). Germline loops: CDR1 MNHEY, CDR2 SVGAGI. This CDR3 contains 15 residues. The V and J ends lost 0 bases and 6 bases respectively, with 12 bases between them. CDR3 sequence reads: CASSYSFPGINEQFF. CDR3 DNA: TGTGCCAGCAGTTACTCGTTTCCGGGGATCAATGAGCAGTTCTTC.

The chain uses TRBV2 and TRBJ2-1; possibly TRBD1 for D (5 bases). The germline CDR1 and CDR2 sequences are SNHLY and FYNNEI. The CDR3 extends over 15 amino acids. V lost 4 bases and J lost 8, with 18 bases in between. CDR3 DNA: TGTGCCAGCAGTGTGGACCGCGCCCAAGGGGATGAGCAGTTCTTC. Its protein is CASSVDRAQGDEQFF.

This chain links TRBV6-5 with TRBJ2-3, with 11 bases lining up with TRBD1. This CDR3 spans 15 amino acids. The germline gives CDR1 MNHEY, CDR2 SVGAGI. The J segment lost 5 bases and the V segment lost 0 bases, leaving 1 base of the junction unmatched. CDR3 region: CASSYSGTGGDTQYF. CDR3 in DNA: TGTGCCAGCAGTTACTCGGGGACAGGGGGAGATACGCAGTATTTT.

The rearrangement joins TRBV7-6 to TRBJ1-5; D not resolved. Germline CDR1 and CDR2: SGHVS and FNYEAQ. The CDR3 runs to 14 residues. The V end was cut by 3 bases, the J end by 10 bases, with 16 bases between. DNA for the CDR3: TGTGCCAGCAGCTTCGGGCCGACTAATGGCCCCCAGCATTTT. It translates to CASSFGPTNGPQHF. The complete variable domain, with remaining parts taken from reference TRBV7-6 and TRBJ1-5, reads GAGVSQSPRYKVTKRGQDVALRCDPISGHVSLYWYRQALGQGPEFLTYFNYEAQQDKSGLPNDRFSAERPEGSISTLTIQRTEQRDSAMYRCASSFGPTNGPQHFGDGTRLSIL.

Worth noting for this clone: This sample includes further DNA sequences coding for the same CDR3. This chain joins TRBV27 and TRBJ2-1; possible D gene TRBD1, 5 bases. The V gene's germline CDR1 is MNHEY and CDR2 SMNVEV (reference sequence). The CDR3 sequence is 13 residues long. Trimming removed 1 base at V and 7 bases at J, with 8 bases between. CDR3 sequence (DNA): TGTGCCAGCAGTTTATGGGGCCGGAATGAGCAGTTCTTC. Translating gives CASSLWGRNEQFF.

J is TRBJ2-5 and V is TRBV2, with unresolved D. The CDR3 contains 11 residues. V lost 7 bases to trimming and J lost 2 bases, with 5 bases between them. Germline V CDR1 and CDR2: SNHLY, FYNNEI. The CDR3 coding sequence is TGTGCCAGCACCCCTCAAGAGACCCAGTACTTC. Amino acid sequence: CASTPQETQYF.

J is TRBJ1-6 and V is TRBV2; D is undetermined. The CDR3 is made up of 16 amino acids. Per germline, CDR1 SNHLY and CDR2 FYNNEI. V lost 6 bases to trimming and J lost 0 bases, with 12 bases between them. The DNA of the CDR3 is TGTGCCAGCAGGCTTACAGTGAGCTCCTATAATTCACCCCTCCACTTT. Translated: CASRLTVSSYNSPLHF.

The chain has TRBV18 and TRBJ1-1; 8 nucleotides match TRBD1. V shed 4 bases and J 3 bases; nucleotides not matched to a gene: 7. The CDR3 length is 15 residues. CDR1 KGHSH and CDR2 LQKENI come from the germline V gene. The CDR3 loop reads CASSQQGARDTEAFF. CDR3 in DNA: TGTGCCAGCTCACAGCAGGGGGCGCGGGACACTGAAGCTTTCTTT.

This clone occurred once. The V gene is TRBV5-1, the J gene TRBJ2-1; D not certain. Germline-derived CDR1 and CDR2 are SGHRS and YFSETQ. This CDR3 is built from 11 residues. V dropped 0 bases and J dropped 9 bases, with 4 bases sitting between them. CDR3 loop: CASSLGAEQFF. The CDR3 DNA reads TGCGCCAGCAGCTTGGGGGCTGAGCAGTTCTTC.

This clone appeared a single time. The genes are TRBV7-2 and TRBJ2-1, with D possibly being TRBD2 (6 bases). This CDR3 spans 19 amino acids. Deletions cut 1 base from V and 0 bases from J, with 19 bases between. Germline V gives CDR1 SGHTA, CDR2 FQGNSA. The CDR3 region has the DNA TGTGCCAGCAGCTTAGAGGAGGTTAGCGGTTTAAGCTCCTACAATGAGCAGTTCTTC. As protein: CASSLEEVSGLSSYNEQFF.

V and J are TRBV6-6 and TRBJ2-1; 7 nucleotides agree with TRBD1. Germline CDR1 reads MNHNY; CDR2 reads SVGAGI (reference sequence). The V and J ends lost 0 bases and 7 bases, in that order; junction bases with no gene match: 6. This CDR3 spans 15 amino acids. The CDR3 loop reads CASSYSTGPLNEQFF. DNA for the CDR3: TGTGCCAGCAGTTACTCGACAGGGCCCCTAAATGAGCAGTTCTTC.

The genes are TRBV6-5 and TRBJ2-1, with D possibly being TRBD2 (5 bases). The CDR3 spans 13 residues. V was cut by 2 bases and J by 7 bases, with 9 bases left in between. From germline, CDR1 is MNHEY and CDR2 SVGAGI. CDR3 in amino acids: CASSYETTNEQFF. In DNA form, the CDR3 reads TGTGCCAGCAGTTACGAGACTACAAATGAGCAGTTCTTC.

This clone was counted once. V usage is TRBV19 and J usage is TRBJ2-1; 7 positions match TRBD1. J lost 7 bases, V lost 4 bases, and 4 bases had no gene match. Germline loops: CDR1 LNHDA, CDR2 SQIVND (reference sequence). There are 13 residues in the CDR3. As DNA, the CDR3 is TGTGCCAGTAGTAGGGACAGCGGTAATGAGCAGTTCTTC. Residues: CASSRDSGNEQFF. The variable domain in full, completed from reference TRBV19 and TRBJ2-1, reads DGGITQSPKYLFRKEGQNVTLSCEQNLNHDAMYWYRQDPGQGLRLIYYSQIVNDFQKGDIAEGYSVSREKKESFPLTVTSAQKNPTAFYLCASSRDSGNEQFFGPGTRLTVL.

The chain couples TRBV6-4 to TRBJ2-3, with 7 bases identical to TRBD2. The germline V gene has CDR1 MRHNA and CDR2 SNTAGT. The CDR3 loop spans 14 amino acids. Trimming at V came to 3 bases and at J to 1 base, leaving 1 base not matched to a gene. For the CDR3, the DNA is TGTGCCAGCAGTGAACGGGGGGGCACAGATACGCAGTATTTT. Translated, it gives CASSERGGTDTQYF.

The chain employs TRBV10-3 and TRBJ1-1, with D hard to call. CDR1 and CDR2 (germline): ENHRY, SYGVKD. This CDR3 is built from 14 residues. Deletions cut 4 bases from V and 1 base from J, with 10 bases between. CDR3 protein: CAISVSGKNTEAFF. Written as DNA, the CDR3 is TGTGCCATCAGTGTTTCGGGAAAGAACACTGAAGCTTTCTTT.

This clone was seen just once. The CDR3 protein is CASSPPGGGESPLHF. DNA of the CDR3: TGTGCCAGCAGCCCGCCAGGAGGGGGCGAATCACCCCTCCACTTT. This chain joins TRBV5-6 and TRBJ1-6, with TRBD1 matching 7 bases. CDR3 length equals 15 residues. Germline V gene sequence: CDR1 SGHDT, CDR2 YYEEEE. V trimming: 4 bases; J trimming: 10 bases; junction bases outside the gene matches: 11.

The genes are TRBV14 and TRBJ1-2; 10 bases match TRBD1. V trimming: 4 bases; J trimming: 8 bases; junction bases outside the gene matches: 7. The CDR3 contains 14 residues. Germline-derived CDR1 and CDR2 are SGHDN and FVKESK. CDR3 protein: CASSPGTGAGGYTF. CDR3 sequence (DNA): TGTGCCAGCAGCCCCGGGACAGGGGCTGGAGGCTACACCTTC.

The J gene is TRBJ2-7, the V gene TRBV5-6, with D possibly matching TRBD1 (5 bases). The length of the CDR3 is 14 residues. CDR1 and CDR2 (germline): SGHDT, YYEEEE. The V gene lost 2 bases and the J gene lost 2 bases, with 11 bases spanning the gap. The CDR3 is CASSFGQGTYEQYF. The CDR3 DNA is TGTGCCAGCAGCTTCGGCCAGGGAACCTACGAGCAGTACTTC.

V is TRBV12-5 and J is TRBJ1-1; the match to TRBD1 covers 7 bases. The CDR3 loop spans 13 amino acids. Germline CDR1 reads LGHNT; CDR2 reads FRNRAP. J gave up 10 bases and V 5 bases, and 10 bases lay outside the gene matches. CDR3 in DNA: TGTGCTAGTGGTCTCGAGACAGGGTTTCTAGCTTTCTTT. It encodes CASGLETGFLAFF.